This TCR beta chain was recorded in a study of shared clonotypes between healthy human individuals. Broader study findings: Represented diversity, genetic and exposure-history alike, was limited by few donors.

Deep was the level at which the assay was run. Every subset had its genomic DNA shared out evenly among several immunoSEQ plates. Unsorted PBMC DNA went through sequencing on ten immunoSEQ deep assay plates. The protocol was immunoSEQ multiplex PCR, while the TCRdb copy is restricted to in-frame clones and leaves out a portion. The profile shows about 99,000 clones, more than 45% of them singletons. The germline V gene encodes CDR1 MDHEN and CDR2 SYDVKM. With V trimmed by 7 bases and J by 3 bases, 12 bases remained unmatched. CDR3 length equals 17 residues. Comments on this clone: Its antigen remains unidentified.

What was sequenced was PBMCs. This clonotype was sampled from a woman aged 40-49 years in good health. Some clones in this sample may be carry-over from other donors' samples. The chain has TRBV28 and TRBJ2-2, with 9 bases identical to TRBD2. The CDR3 DNA sequence: TGTGCCAGCAAGGGAGATAGACTAGCGGTTGACACCGGGGAGCTGTTTTTT. It translates to CASKGDRLAVDTGELFF.